The present TCR beta chain was sequenced within a study of OX40 agonist ivuxolimab in advanced cancers. Study as a whole: Of mixed ages from about 20 to 80 and averaging roughly 66 years, the group was around 78% male.

Study results and limitations: Among the least clonally expanded were partial responders at 0.1-3.0 mg/kg. Determination of antigen specificity was not performed for the expanded peripheral T cells.

With regard to this clone: The antigen is undetermined.

TCRdb's table, derived via immunoSEQ multiplex PCR, lists solely in-frame clones and lacks some. The sample lists about 24,000 clones, 80% to 90% seen once, with about 24% in the top ten. The CDR3 consists of 17 residues. V gave up 0 bases and J gave up 7 bases; unmatched junction bases: 6. Germline-derived CDR1 and CDR2 are SGHNT and YYREEE (reference sequence). The clonotype comes from an adult with an advanced solid tumor such as melanoma, head and neck, liver or kidney cancer. Specimen: CD4+ or CD8+ T cells sorted from blood, collected in a trial of the OX40 agonist ivuxolimab. The V and J genes are TRBV5-4 and TRBJ2-1, with 14 nucleotides matching TRBD2. The CDR3 nucleotides read TGTGCCAGCAGCTTGGCCGGGACTAGCGGGAGAGGGAATGAGCAGTTCTTC. It is translated as CASSLAGTSGRGNEQFF.